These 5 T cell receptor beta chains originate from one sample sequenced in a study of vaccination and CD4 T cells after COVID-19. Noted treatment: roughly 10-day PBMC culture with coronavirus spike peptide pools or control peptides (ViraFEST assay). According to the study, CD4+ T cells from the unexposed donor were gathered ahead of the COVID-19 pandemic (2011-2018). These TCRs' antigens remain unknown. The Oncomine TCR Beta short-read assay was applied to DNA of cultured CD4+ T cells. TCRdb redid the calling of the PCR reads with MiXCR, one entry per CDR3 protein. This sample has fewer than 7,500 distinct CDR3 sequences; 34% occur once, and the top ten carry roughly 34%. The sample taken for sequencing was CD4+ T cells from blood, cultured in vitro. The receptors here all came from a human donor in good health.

The CDR3 loop is CASGLGAGGLETQYF. The CDR3 DNA reads as TGTGCTAGTGGTTTGGGGGCAGGGGGCCTAGAGACCCAGTACTTC. This chain connects TRBV12-5 to TRBJ2-5, with 8 bases lining up with TRBD1. Germline CDR1 reads LGHNT; CDR2 reads FRNRAP. The CDR3 sequence is 15 residues long. With 1 base clipped from V and 4 bases from J, the junction kept 5 bases outside the gene matches.

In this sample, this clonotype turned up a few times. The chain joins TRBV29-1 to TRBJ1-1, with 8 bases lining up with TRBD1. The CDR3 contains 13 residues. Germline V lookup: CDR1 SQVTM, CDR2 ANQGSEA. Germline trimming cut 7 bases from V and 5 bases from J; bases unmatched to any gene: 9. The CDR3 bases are TGCAGCGCTCACTCACAGGGGGATACTGAAGCTTTCTTT. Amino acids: CSAHSQGDTEAFF.

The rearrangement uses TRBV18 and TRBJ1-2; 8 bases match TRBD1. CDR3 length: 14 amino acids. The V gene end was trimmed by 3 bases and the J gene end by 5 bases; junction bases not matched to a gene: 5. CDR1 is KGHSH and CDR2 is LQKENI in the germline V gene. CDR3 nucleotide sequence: TGTGCCAGCTCACCCGGCAGGGGGCCGTATGGCTACACCTTC. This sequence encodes CASSPGRGPYGYTF.

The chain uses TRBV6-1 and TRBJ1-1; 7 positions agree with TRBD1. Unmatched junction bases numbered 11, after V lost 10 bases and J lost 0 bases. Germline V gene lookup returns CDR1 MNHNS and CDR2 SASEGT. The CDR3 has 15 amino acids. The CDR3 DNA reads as TGTGCCATCCGGTGGGCAGGGGGGTTGAACACTGAAGCTTTCTTT. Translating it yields CAIRWAGGLNTEAFF.

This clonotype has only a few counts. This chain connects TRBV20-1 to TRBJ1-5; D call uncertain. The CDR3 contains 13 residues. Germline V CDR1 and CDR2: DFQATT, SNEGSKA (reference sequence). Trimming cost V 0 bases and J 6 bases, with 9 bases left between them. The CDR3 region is CSARDGPGQPQHF. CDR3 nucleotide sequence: TGCAGTGCTAGAGACGGGCCGGGTCAGCCCCAGCATTTT.